Listed below are T cell receptor beta chains from one sample, sequenced in a study of shared clonotypes between healthy human individuals. Using immunoSEQ multiplex PCR, the repertoire was profiled, and TCRdb retains in-frame clones only, with some absent. The data show hundreds of thousands of clones, 90% to 97% seen once. The sequencing sample was made of naive CD4+ T cells sorted from blood. The source of these receptors is a woman in her thirties in good health. The CDR3 runs from the conserved cysteine through the conserved F or W. Fields, in order: J gene, D gene, clone size, V gene, CDR3 protein, CDR3 DNA. A D gene is named only where the DNA matches it firmly. Clone sizes are given selectively: once, few, many, or a class where the clone is expanded.

>TRBJ2-7|NA|NA|TRBV5-1
CASSLSGREQYF
TGCGCCAGCAGCCTCTCGGGGAGGGAGCAGTACTTC
>TRBJ2-7|NA|NA|TRBV21-1
CASSKVWDRAYEQYF
TGTGCCAGCAGCAAAGTCTGGGACAGAGCCTACGAGCAGTACTTC
>TRBJ1-5|NA|NA|TRBV5-5
CASSLFLQPNQPQHF
TGTGCCAGCAGCTTGTTCTTACAGCCCAATCAGCCCCAGCATTTT
>TRBJ1-2|NA|NA|TRBV10-3
CAIGETGHPGQYGYTF
TGTGCCATCGGGGAAACAGGCCACCCAGGTCAATATGGCTACACCTTC
>TRBJ2-7|NA|NA|TRBV9
CASFREQYF
TGTGCCAGCTTCAGAGAGCAGTACTTC
>TRBJ2-5|NA|once|TRBV29-1
CSGGSFETQYF
TGCAGCGGAGGGTCATTCGAGACCCAGTACTTC
>TRBJ2-5|NA|NA|TRBV19
CASKDRQETQYF
TGTGCCAGTAAGGACCGGCAAGAGACCCAGTACTTC
>TRBJ1-2|TRBD1|once|TRBV10-1
CASSVGTGVIIAYTF
TGCGCCAGCAGTGTAGGGACAGGGGTAATTATAGCGTACACCTTC
>TRBJ2-3|NA|NA|TRBV9
CASSVIGGKPARDTQYF
TGTGCCAGCAGCGTAATTGGGGGAAAGCCCGCCCGAGATACGCAGTATTTT
>TRBJ2-7|NA|NA|TRBV28
CASSSGLYEQYF
TGTGCCAGCAGTTCCGGGCTCTACGAGCAGTACTTC
>TRBJ1-1|NA|NA|TRBV28
CASSLVTPKSEAFF
TGTGCCAGCAGTTTGGTCACCCCAAAATCTGAAGCTTTCTTT
>TRBJ2-2|TRBD2|NA|TRBV18
CASSPLSLAGEGGTGELFF
TGTGCCAGCTCACCATTATCTCTAGCGGGAGAAGGAGGCACCGGGGAGCTGTTTTTT
>TRBJ1-5|TRBD1|NA|TRBV4-2
CASSKDRGRGFRNQPQHF
TGTGCCAGCAGCAAGGACAGGGGGCGGGGGTTTCGCAATCAGCCCCAGCATTTT
>TRBJ2-5|TRBD2|NA|TRBV11-2
CASSPRGGGKTQYF
TGTGCCAGCAGCCCCCGGGGGGGCGGGAAGACCCAGTACTTC
>TRBJ1-5|NA|NA|TRBV6-1
CASSEQYSNQPQHF
TGTGCCAGCAGTGAACAGTATAGCAATCAGCCCCAGCATTTT
>TRBJ2-1|TRBD2|NA|TRBV2
CASIVSGSWNEQFF
TGTGCCAGCATCGTGAGCGGGAGTTGGAATGAGCAGTTCTTC
>TRBJ2-5|TRBD1|NA|TRBV5-1
CASSLGDRGKETQYF
TGCGCCAGCAGCTTGGGCGACAGGGGCAAAGAGACCCAGTACTTC
>TRBJ1-4|NA|few|TRBV27
CASLGGTGEKLFF
TGTGCCAGCTTGGGGGGGACGGGGGAAAAACTGTTTTTT
>TRBJ2-7|TRBD2|NA|TRBV9
CASSPSSGGVEQYF
TGTGCCAGCAGCCCCTCCTCGGGGGGGGTTGAGCAGTACTTC
>TRBJ2-2|NA|NA|TRBV9
CASSVGRDAGELFF
TGTGCCAGCAGCGTCGGGAGAGACGCCGGGGAGCTGTTTTTT
>TRBJ2-7|TRBD2|NA|TRBV4-2
CASSQRRPTSGASYEQYF
TGTGCCAGCAGCCAACGAAGACCCACTAGCGGGGCTTCCTACGAGCAGTACTTC
>TRBJ2-1|TRBD2|NA|TRBV19
CASSWTSGNNEQFF
TGTGCCAGTAGTTGGACTAGCGGGAACAATGAGCAGTTCTTC
>TRBJ1-3|TRBD1|once|TRBV9
CASSVQQGVRGNTIYF
TGTGCCAGCAGCGTGCAGCAGGGGGTAAGGGGAAACACCATATATTTT
>TRBJ2-3|TRBD2|few|TRBV9
CASSHNPTSGSTDTQYF
TGTGCCAGCAGCCATAACCCGACTAGCGGGAGCACAGATACGCAGTATTTT
>TRBJ2-3|NA|NA|TRBV19
CASAAKLTDTQYF
TGTGCCAGTGCTGCAAAACTCACAGATACGCAGTATTTT
>TRBJ1-1|NA|NA|TRBV9
CASLQAFF
TGTGCCAGTTTACAAGCTTTCTTT